The 2 T cell receptor beta chains in this list originate from one sample, sequenced in a study of T cells in Graves' hyperthyroidism and ophthalmopathy (dated by TCRdb to between 2018 and 2021). Library creation used multiplex PCR. For sequencing, an Illumina HiSeq 2000 was employed. The TCR beta CDR3 regions were amplified from the RNA transcripts. The TCR CDR3 was subjected to a first round of RT-PCR using the HTBI primer set and the Qiagen OneStep RT-PCR kit. The public sequencing data were trimmed at Q25 with fastp and processed into clonotypes with MiXCR by TCRdb, which kept only in-frame beta chains. Rows with one shared CDR3 protein collapse into an entry with the most common genes and DNA. For this sample there are roughly 570,000 distinct CDR3 sequences; more than 15% appear just once. The leading ten clones occupy around 7.3% of the sample. The specimen was blood. Receptors originate from a woman aged 30 to 39 with Graves' hyperthyroidism.

V gene TRBV5-4 combines with J gene TRBJ2-7, with 7 bases aligning to TRBD2. V was pared by 4 bases and J by 2 bases, with 12 bases of the junction left unmatched. The CDR3 loop spans 16 amino acids. CDR1 SGHNT and CDR2 YYREEE come from the germline V gene (reference sequence). The CDR3 loop is CASSSFPGTTTYEQYF. The CDR3 region has the DNA TGTGCCAGCAGCAGCTTCCCCGGGACTACAACCTACGAGCAGTACTTC.

In its sample, this clonotype was seen a few times. This rearrangement joins TRBV5-1 to TRBJ1-4, with 7 bases that match TRBD1. The ends lost 4 bases at V and 5 bases at J; junction bases unmatched: 5. Germline V gene data show CDR1 as SGHRS and CDR2 as YFSETQ. The CDR3 has 14 amino acids. CDR3 sequence (DNA): TGCGCCAGCAGCATCACAGGGGACAATGAAAAACTGTTTTTT. Translation gives CASSITGDNEKLFF.